These T cell receptor beta chains were read from a single sample in a study of beta chain features in type 1 diabetes. Clones were read by immunoSEQ multiplex PCR, and TCRdb kept only the in-frame ones, dropping some. The profile shows about 15,000 clones, roughly 44% of them singletons. The sample consisted of stem cell memory CD4+ T cells from blood. The receptor source for this set is a woman in her thirties or forties in good health. The CDR3 runs from the conserved cysteine through the conserved F or W. D genes are given only for firm matches. Clone size appears in some rows only: once, few, many, or a class for an expanded clone.

cdr3_length j_call d_call clone_size v_call cdr3_nt cdr3_aa
13 TRBJ1-6 NA few TRBV6-1 TGTGCCAGCACTCCCGGGAGGAATTCACCCCTCCACTTT CASTPGRNSPLHF
13 TRBJ2-5 TRBD1 few TRBV7-8 TGTGCCAGCACCCCAGGGGGAAGGGAGACCCAGTACTTC CASTPGGRETQYF
13 TRBJ1-1 NA NA TRBV18 TGTGCCAGCTCCCGGACAGTAGACACTGAAGCTTTCTTT CASSRTVDTEAFF
18 TRBJ2-5 NA NA TRBV11-2 TGTGCCAGCAGCTTAAGTAGATCAGCTTCTGGAGTTCGAGAGACCCAGTACTTC CASSLSRSASGVRETQYF
13 TRBJ2-1 NA few TRBV2 TGTGCCAGCAATCTGGGGGGGCAGGGGGAGCAGTTCTTC CASNLGGQGEQFF
15 TRBJ2-7 TRBD1 NA TRBV7-2 TGTGCCAGCAGCTCCGGGGGACAGGGTCGCAACGAGCAGTACTTC CASSSGGQGRNEQYF
15 TRBJ1-3 TRBD1 NA TRBV6-5 TGTGCCAGCAGTTACTGGACAGGGGTCGGAAACACCATATATTTT CASSYWTGVGNTIYF
11 TRBJ1-2 NA NA TRBV20-1 TGCAGTGCTAGCGCAGGGATTGGCTACACCTTC CSASAGIGYTF
13 TRBJ1-1 TRBD1 NA TRBV14 TGTGCCAGCAGCCAAAGACAGGGCACTGAAGCTTTCTTT CASSQRQGTEAFF
13 TRBJ1-1 NA NA TRBV4-1 TGCGCCAGCAAACAGACGGGGGACGCTGAAGCTTTCTTT CASKQTGDAEAFF
14 TRBJ2-2 NA few TRBV19 TGTGCCAGTAGTCCATCGGGGAGAACCGGGGAGCTGTTTTTT CASSPSGRTGELFF
17 TRBJ2-1 NA few TRBV4-3 TGCGCCAGCAGCCAAGTATCCACAGGGTCCCGATACAATGAGCAGTTCTTC CASSQVSTGSRYNEQFF
15 TRBJ1-5 NA NA TRBV7-8 TGTGCCAGCAGCTTAGATGCCTATAGCAATCAGCCCCAGCATTTT CASSLDAYSNQPQHF
17 TRBJ2-5 TRBD2 NA TRBV5-8 TGTGCCAGCAGCCCCAGCCGGGGGGGCGAGTACCAAGAGACCCAGTACTTC CASSPSRGGEYQETQYF
13 TRBJ1-6 TRBD1 NA TRBV6-1 TGTGCCATTACGACAGGGTTGAATTCACCCCTCCACTTT CAITTGLNSPLHF
19 TRBJ2-3 TRBD2 NA TRBV10-3 TGTGCCATCAGTAAAGGACTAGCGGGGGGACCTACTAGCACAGATACGCAGTATTTT CAISKGLAGGPTSTDTQYF
14 TRBJ2-3 NA NA TRBV7-6 TGTGCCAGCAGCTTTGGACAGAGCACAGATACGCAGTATTTT CASSFGQSTDTQYF
15 TRBJ1-5 NA NA TRBV7-9 TGTGCCAGCAGCTTAGATCGGGCAGGGGATCAGCCCCAGCATTTT CASSLDRAGDQPQHF
12 TRBJ1-1 TRBD1 few TRBV7-2 TGTGCCAGCAGCTGGGACAGGGGAGCAACTTTCTTT CASSWDRGATFF
13 TRBJ1-2 NA NA TRBV10-2 TGCGCCAGCAGTGAACAGCCTAACTATGGCTACACCTTC CASSEQPNYGYTF
14 TRBJ2-7 NA NA TRBV19 TGTGCCAGTAGGACCGACAGAGCCCCCTACGAGCAGTACTTC CASRTDRAPYEQYF
13 TRBJ1-5 NA NA TRBV2 TGTGCCAGCAGTGCCAGGGGTCGTCAGCCCCAGCATTTT CASSARGRQPQHF
15 TRBJ2-7 TRBD1 NA TRBV4-1 TGCGCCAGCAGCCTGGGACAGGGACCGCTGTGGGAGCAGTACTTC CASSLGQGPLWEQYF
14 TRBJ2-5 NA NA TRBV2 TGTGCCAGCAGTGGGAGGACGGAGAAAGAGACCCAGTACTTC CASSGRTEKETQYF
16 TRBJ1-1 NA NA TRBV9 TGTGCCAGCAGCGCTAGAAGGGGCAGTTTAAACACTGAAGCTTTCTTT CASSARRGSLNTEAFF
14 TRBJ2-2 TRBD1 few TRBV29-1 TGCAGCGTTGGGACAGGGAACCTTCCCGGGGAGCTGTTTTTT CSVGTGNLPGELFF
16 TRBJ1-2 TRBD1 NA TRBV5-1 TGCGCCAGCAGCATACGGACAGTGGGACAGGGGGACGGCTACACCTTC CASSIRTVGQGDGYTF
14 TRBJ1-1 NA NA TRBV19 TGTGCCAGTAGTCCCTTACGGACTAACACTGAAGCTTTCTTT CASSPLRTNTEAFF
15 TRBJ2-7 TRBD2 NA TRBV7-2 TGTGCCAGCAGCCGGACTAGCGGGGACTCCTACGAGCAGTACTTC CASSRTSGDSYEQYF
16 TRBJ2-1 TRBD2 few TRBV7-2 TGTGCCAGCAGCCTGGGGAGCGGGGCGTCCTACAATGAGCAGTTCTTC CASSLGSGASYNEQFF
15 TRBJ1-3 NA NA TRBV6-5 TGTGCCAGCAGATACGGACAGAACGTGGGAAACACCATATATTTT CASRYGQNVGNTIYF
14 TRBJ1-5 TRBD1 few TRBV5-6 TGTGCCAGCAGCTTACAGGGGCGCCAAGAGCCCCAGCATTTT CASSLQGRQEPQHF
14 TRBJ2-6 NA NA TRBV6-5 TGTGCCAGCACTAGATACTCTGGGGCCAACGTCCTGACTTTC CASTRYSGANVLTF
16 TRBJ2-5 NA few TRBV7-2 TGTGCCAGCAGCCCCCTCCCCCGGGGGGCTGGAGAGACCCAGTACTTC CASSPLPRGAGETQYF
15 TRBJ1-5 TRBD1 NA TRBV2 TGTGCCAGCAGTGCCGGGACAGGGGGCAATCAGCCCCAGCATTTT CASSAGTGGNQPQHF
16 TRBJ2-7 TRBD2 NA TRBV7-2 TGTGCCAGCAGCTTAGTCGGGGGGGCCAGCTCCTACGAGCAGTACTTC CASSLVGGASSYEQYF
14 TRBJ1-1 TRBD1 once TRBV7-8 TGTGCCAGCCAGGGGGGTCGTGAGAACACTGAAGCTTTCTTT CASQGGRENTEAFF
16 TRBJ2-2 NA NA TRBV7-7 TGTGCCAGCAGTAAGATGGGCAGGGGAAACACCGGGGAGCTGTTTTTT CASSKMGRGNTGELFF
14 TRBJ1-1 TRBD1 NA TRBV7-2 TGTGCCAGCAGCCCGGGACAGGGTTACACTGAAGCTTTCTTT CASSPGQGYTEAFF
19 TRBJ2-1 TRBD2 NA TRBV5-8 TGTGCCAGCAGCCCGGGACTAGCGGGTCGAAGGGGCTCCTACAATGAGCAGTTCTTC CASSPGLAGRRGSYNEQFF
13 TRBJ2-7 NA NA TRBV15 TGTGCCACCAGCACCCTCAGGATATACGAGCAGTACTTC CATSTLRIYEQYF
12 TRBJ1-5 NA NA TRBV15 TGTGCCACCAGCAGACCGGGTGGGCCCCAGCATTTT CATSRPGGPQHF
18 TRBJ2-3 NA few TRBV9 TGTGCCAGCAGCGGACCGGGACAAAAAACGAAGTACACAGATACGCAGTATTTT CASSGPGQKTKYTDTQYF
12 TRBJ2-5 NA NA TRBV6-1 TGTGCCAGCAGGGACTGGCAAGAGACCCAGTACTTC CASRDWQETQYF
16 TRBJ2-3 NA once TRBV7-2 TGTGCCAGCAGCAGATGGACCAGGGGGGTCGCAGATACGCAGTATTTT CASSRWTRGVADTQYF
13 TRBJ2-5 NA NA TRBV19 TGTGCCAGTAGTATGGGCAGACAAGAGACCCAGTACTTC CASSMGRQETQYF